This record concerns one T cell receptor (beta chain) sequence. Its binding antigen is unknown. Per-nucleotide qualities are absent, and no much larger clonotype sits a single base away. The sample is drawn from a study of blood T cell repertoires in COVID-19 (dated by TCRdb to the early 2020s). At the level of the whole study: Samples covering the acute and convalescent phases of COVID-19 were provided by collaborators in the United States, Italy and Spain. The material from the prospective study consisted of cDNA or gDNA derived from T cells, B-cell-depleted T cells, or PBMCs. Deeply sampled blood TCRbeta repertoires from subjects exposed to, actively infected with, or recovered from COVID-19 were included in the dataset. The repertoires were made available in a free public database intended to serve as a resource for research on the immune response to SARS-CoV-2. The samples were drawn from two sources: the first 160 participants of the ongoing ImmuneRACE study, and 1,000 to 1,500 subjects contributed by 6 global collaborators. A de-identified subject ID, COVID-19 status, age in years and sex were almost always included in the sample metadata. Where HLA class I and class II types were available, the types were taken from metadata supplied by the sample provider, not from assay-based typing. Overall study outcomes, separate from this receptor: How much clinical and demographic metadata was included differed by source and by participant, and the metadata was provided uncurated.

In the prospective study, participants were roughly 18 to 100 years old, resided in approximately 22 geographic areas of the United States, and were enrolled through a virtual design. In the prospective study, participants were assigned to cohorts based on the clinical history participants reported in a screening survey and a study questionnaire. Recovered participants in ImmuneRACE Cohort 3 were defined as having two consecutive negative NP/OP PCR tests, clearance from a healthcare professional, or resolution of symptoms. Each participant in the prospective study had whole blood, serum and a nasopharyngeal or oropharyngeal swab collected by mobile phlebotomists. Participants in the prospective study had the option to provide additional blood draws and questionnaires over a roughly 2-month period. Prospective study blood samples were shipped either frozen or at room temperature before DNA extraction.

TCRbeta CDR3 regions were amplified from genomic DNA using the immunoSEQ Assay, a bias-controlled multiplex PCR. Under the source paper's analysis protocol: Nucleated cell counts per sample were estimated from amplification of reference gene primers within the assay. To quantify the absolute abundance of each unique TCRbeta CDR3 rearrangement, sequence reads were collapsed and filtered. For each sample, productive Simpson clonality was calculated as the square root of Simpson's diversity index over productive rearrangements. TCRdb obtained this table from immuneACCESS and retained in-frame rearrangements with V and J assigned. These tables miss some clones; where compared with another copy, unresolved V genes account for less than half of the shortfall, and the remainder is unexplained. V and J calls and clone size follow that table, whereas D and trimming were derived from the DNA. For this sample the table gives around 250,000 clones, of which 75% to 90% were detected only once. The ten most abundant clones make up 1.9% of the sample.

The germline V gene supplies CDR1 SNHLY and CDR2 FYNNEI. Inclusive of the bounding cysteine and phenylalanine, the CDR3 is 14 residues long. Left in the record is the CDR3 DNA by itself, 42 bases read in frame from the first base. Here V drops 6 bases and J drops 5 bases, and the junction holds 8 bases not matched to any gene. This chain is built from TRBV2 and TRBJ1-2, and TRBD1 matches 8 of the central bases. The clonotype was recovered from a woman between 45 and 65 years old who had recovered from COVID-19. Sample: PBMCs or T cells enriched from blood (not recorded which). CDR3 loop: CASRSAGGGYGYTF. The sequenced DNA: TGTGCCAGCAGGAGCGCAGGGGGCGGGTATGGCTACACCTTC.